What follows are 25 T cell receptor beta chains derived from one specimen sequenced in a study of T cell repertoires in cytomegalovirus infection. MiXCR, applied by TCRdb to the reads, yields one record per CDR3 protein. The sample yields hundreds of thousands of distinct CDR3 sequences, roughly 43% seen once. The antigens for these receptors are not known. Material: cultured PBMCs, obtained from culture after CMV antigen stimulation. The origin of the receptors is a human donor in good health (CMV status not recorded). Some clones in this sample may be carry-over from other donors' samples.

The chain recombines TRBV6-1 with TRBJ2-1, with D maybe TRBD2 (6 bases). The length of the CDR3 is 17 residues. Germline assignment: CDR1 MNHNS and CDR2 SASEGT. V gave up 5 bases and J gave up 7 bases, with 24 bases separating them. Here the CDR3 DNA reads TGTGCCAGCAGTACGGCCCGAATAGCGGCAATAGAAAATGAGCAGTTCTTC. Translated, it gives CASSTARIAAIENEQFF.

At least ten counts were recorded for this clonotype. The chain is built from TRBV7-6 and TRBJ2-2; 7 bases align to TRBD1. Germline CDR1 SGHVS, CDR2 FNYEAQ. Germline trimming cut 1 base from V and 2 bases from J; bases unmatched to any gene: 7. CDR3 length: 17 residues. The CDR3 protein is CASSLGGQTFNTGELFF. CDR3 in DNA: TGTGCCAGCAGCTTAGGGGGACAGACCTTTAACACCGGGGAGCTGTTTTTT.

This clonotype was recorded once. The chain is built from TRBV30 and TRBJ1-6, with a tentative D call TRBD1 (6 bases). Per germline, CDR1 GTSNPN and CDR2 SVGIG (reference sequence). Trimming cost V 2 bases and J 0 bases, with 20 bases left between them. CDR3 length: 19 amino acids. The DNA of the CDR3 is TGTGCCTGGAGTACCACAGGGAAAATTTCCAGCTCCTATAATTCACCCCTCCACTTT. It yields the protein CAWSTTGKISSSYNSPLHF. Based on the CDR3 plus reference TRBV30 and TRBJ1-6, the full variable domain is SQTIHQWPATLVQPVGSPLSLECTVEGTSNPNLYWYRQAAGRGLQLLFYSVGIGQISSEVPQNLSASRPQDRQFILSSKKLLLSDSGFYLCAWSTTGKISSSYNSPLHFGNGTRLTVT.

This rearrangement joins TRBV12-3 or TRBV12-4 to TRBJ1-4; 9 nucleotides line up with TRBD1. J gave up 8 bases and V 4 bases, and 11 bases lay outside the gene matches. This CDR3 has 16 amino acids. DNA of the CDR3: TGTGCCAGCAGTTCCCCCCACGACAGGGGGGGGGAAAAACTGTTTTTT. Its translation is CASSSPHDRGGEKLFF.

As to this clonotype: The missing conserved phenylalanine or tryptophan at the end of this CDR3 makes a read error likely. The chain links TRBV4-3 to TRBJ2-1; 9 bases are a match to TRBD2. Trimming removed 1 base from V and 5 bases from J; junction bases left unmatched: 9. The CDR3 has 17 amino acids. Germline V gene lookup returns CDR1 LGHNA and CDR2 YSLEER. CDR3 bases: TGCGCCAGCAGCCAAGGATCTGCTAGCGGGAAACACAATGAGCAGTTCCTC. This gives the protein CASSQGSASGKHNEQFL.

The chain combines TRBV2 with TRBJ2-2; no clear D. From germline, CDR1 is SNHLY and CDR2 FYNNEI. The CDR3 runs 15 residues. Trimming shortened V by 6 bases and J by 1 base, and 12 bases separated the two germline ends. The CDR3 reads CASSLRRRNTGELFF. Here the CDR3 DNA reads TGTGCCAGCAGCCTTCGTCGGCGGAACACCGGGGAGCTGTTTTTT.

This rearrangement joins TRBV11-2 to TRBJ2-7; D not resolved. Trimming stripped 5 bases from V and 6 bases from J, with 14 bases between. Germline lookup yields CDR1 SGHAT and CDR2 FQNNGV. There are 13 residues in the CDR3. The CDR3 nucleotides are TGTGCCAGCAGCCTTGCGTCGGCCTTCGAGCAGTACTTC. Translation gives CASSLASAFEQYF. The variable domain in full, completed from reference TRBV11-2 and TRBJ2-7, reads EAGVAQSPRYKIIEKRQSVAFWCNPISGHATLYWYQQILGQGPKLLIQFQNNGVVDDSQLPKDRFSAERLKGVDSTLKIQPAKLEDSAVYLCASSLASAFEQYFGPGTRLTVT.

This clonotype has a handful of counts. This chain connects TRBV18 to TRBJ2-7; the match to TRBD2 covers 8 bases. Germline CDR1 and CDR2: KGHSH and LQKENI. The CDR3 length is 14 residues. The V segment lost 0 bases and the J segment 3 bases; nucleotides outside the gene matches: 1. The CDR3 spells CASSPPGTSYEQYF. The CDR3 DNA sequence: TGTGCCAGCTCACCACCCGGGACTAGCTACGAGCAGTACTTC.

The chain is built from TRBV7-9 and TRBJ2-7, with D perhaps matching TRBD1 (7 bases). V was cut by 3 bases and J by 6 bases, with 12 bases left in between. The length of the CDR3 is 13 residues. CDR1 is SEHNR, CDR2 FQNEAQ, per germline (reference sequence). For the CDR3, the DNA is TGTGCCAGCAGCTTGAACCAGGGGGGCGAGCAGTACTTC. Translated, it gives CASSLNQGGEQYF. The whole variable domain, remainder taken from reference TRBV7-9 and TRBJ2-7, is DTGVSQNPRHKITKRGQNVTFRCDPISEHNRLYWYRQTLGQGPEFLTYFQNEAQLEKSRLLSDRFSAERPKGSFSTLEIQRTEQGDSAMYLCASSLNQGGEQYFGPGTRLTVT.

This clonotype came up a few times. The CDR3 protein is CASSTRTGSYGYTF. The CDR3 DNA reads as TGTGCCAGCAGCACGCGGACAGGGTCTTATGGCTACACCTTC. The rearrangement uses TRBV7-2 and TRBJ1-2; TRBD1 matches at 8 bases. The CDR3 sequence is 14 residues long. Germline V gene sequence: CDR1 SGHTA, CDR2 FQGNSA. Losses at the gene ends were 5 bases for V and 5 bases for J; bases not matched to a gene: 7.

CDR3: CASTRDSYQETQYF. For the CDR3, the DNA is TGTGCCAGCACTCGGGACAGTTACCAAGAGACCCAGTACTTC. This rearrangement joins TRBV6-6 to TRBJ2-5; TRBD1 matches at 7 bases. Per germline, CDR1 MNHNY and CDR2 SVGAGI (reference sequence). V lost 7 bases to trimming and J lost 0 bases; unmatched junction nucleotides: 5. The CDR3 has 14 amino acids.

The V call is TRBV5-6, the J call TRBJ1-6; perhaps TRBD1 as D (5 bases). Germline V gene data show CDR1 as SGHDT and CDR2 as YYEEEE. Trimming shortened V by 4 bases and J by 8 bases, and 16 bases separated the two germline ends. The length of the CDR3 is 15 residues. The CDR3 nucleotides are TGTGCCAGCAGCGAAGGACACCCCGGCGATTCACCCCTCCACTTT. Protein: CASSEGHPGDSPLHF.

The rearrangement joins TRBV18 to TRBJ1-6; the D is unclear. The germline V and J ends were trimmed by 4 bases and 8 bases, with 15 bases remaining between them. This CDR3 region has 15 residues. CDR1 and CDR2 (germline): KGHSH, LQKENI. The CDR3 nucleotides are TGTGCCAGCTCACTATCACATGGCAGCGATTCACCCCTCCACTTT. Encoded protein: CASSLSHGSDSPLHF.

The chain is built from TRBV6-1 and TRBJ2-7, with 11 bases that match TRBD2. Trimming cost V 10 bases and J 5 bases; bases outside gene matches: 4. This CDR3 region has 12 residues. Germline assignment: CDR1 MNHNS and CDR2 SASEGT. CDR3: CATAGLADEQYF. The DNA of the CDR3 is TGTGCCACAGCGGGACTAGCGGACGAGCAGTACTTC.

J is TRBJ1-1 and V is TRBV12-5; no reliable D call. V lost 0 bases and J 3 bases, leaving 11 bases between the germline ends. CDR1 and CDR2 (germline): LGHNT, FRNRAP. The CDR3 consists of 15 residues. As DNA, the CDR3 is TGTGCTAGTGGTTTGGTACTTTCAGTGGACACTGAAGCTTTCTTT. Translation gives CASGLVLSVDTEAFF.

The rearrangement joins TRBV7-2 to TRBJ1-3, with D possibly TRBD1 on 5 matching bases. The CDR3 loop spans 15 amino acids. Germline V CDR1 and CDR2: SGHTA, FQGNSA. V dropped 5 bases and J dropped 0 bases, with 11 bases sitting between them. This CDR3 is CASSTRDLSGNTIYF. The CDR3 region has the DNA TGTGCCAGCAGCACCCGGGACCTCTCTGGAAACACCATATATTTT.

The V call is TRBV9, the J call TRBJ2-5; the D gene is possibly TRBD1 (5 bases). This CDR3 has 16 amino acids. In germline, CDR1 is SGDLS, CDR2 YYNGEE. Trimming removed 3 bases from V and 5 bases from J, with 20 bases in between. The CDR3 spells CASSGSRTGVGETQYF. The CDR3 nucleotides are TGTGCCAGCAGCGGCTCAAGAACAGGAGTCGGCGAGACCCAGTACTTC. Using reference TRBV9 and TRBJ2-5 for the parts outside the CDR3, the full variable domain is DSGVTQTPKHLITATGQRVTLRCSPRSGDLSVYWYQQSLDQGLQFLIQYYNGEERAKGNILERFSAQQFPDLHSELNLSSLELGDSALYFCASSGSRTGVGETQYFGPGTRLLVL.

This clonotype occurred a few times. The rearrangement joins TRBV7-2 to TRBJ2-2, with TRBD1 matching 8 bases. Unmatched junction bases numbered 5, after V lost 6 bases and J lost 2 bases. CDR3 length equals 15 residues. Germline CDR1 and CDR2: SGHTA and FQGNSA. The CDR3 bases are TGTGCCAGCAGAGGGGGGACAGGAAACACCGGGGAGCTGTTTTTT. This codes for CASRGGTGNTGELFF. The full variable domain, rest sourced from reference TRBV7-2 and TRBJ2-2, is GAGVSQSPSNKVTEKGKDVELRCDPISGHTALYWYRQSLGQGLEFLIYFQGNSAPDKSGLPSDRFSAERTGGSVSTLTIQRTQQEDSAVYLCASRGGTGNTGELFFGEGSRLTVL.

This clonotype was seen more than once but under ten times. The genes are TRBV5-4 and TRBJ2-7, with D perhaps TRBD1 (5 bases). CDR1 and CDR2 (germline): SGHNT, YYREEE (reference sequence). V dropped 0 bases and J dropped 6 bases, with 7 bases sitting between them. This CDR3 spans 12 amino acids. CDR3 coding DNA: TGTGCCAGCAGCTTGGTAAGGGGCGAGCAGTACTTC. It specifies CASSLVRGEQYF.

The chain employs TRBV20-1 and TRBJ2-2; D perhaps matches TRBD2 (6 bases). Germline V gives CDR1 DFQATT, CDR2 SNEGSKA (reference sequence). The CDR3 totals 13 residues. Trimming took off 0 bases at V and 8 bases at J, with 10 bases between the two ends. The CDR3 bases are TGCAGTGCTAGAGATGGAGGGTCTGGGGAGCTGTTTTTT. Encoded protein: CSARDGGSGELFF.

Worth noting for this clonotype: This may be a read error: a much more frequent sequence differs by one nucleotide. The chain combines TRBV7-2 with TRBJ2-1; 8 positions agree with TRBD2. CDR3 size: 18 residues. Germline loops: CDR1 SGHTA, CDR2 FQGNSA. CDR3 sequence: CANSLAFTGSGSINEQFF. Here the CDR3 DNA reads TGTGCCAACAGCTTAGCCTTCACGGGGAGCGGGAGTATTAATGAGCAGTTCTTC.

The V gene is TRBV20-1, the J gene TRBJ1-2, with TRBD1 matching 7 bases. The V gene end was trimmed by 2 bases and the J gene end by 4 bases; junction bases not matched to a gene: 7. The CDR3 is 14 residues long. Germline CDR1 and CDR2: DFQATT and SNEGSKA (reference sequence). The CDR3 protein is CSARKTGVGYGYTF. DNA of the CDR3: TGCAGTGCTAGAAAAACAGGGGTTGGCTATGGCTACACCTTC.

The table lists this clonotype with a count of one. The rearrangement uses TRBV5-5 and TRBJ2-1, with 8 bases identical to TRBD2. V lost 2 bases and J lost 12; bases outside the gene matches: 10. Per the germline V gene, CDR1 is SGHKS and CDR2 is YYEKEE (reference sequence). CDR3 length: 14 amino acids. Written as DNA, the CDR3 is TGTGCCAGCAGCTTACGGGAGGGGGGTTCGTGGCAGTTCTTC. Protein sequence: CASSLREGGSWQFF.

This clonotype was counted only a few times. The CDR3 here is CAINPTENTEAFF. The CDR3 DNA reads TGTGCCATCAATCCGACAGAGAACACTGAAGCTTTCTTT. The chain combines TRBV10-3 with TRBJ1-1; TRBD1 is a possible D gene (5 bases). This CDR3 is built from 13 residues. V was shortened by 7 bases and J by 1 base, with 10 bases between the two germline ends. Germline CDR1 reads ENHRY; CDR2 reads SYGVKD.

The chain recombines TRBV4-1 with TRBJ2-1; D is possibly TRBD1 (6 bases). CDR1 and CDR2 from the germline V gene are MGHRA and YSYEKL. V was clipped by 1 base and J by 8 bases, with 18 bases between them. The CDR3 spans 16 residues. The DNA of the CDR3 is TGCGCCAGCAGCCAAGGGCAGGGGCCCTTAGGGGATGAGCAGTTCTTC. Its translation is CASSQGQGPLGDEQFF.